The clone carrying this T cell receptor beta chain was counted only a few times. A second PCR, run for about 7 to 11 cycles, used a sample-barcoded 5' primer plus a J-beta primer mix. TCRdb redid the calling of the 5' RACE reads with MiXCR, one entry per CDR3 protein. The table has about 770,000 distinct CDR3 sequences, around two fifths seen once. The sample originates from a study of blood T cells in healthy people across ages. CDR3 size: 15 residues. In germline, CDR1 is SGHTA, CDR2 FQGNSA. The junction had 3 bases not matched to a gene; V was cut back by 0 bases and J by 7 bases. Every sample gave at least 5 micrograms of total RNA when it was extracted.

Sequenced material: blood. J is TRBJ1-6 and V is TRBV7-2, with 7 bases matching TRBD1. This clonotype was obtained from a man aged 60-69 years in good health. CDR3 loop: CASSLALQGNSPLHF. The CDR3 nucleotides are TGTGCCAGCAGCTTAGCTCTACAGGGGAATTCACCCCTCCACTTT.